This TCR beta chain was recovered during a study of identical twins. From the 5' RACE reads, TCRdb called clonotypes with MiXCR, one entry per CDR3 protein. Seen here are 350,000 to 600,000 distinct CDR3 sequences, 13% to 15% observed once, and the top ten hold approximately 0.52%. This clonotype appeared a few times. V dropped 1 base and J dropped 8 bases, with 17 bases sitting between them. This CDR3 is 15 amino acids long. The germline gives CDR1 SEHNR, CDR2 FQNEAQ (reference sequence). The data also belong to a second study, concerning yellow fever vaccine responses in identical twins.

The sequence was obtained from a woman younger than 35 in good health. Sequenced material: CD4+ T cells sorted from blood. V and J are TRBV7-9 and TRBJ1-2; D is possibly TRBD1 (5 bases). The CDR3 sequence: CASSLELGRRNGYTF. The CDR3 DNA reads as TGTGCCAGCAGCTTAGAACTGGGGCGCAGGAACGGCTACACCTTC.